The text below deals with one TCR beta chain. The data were produced by immunoSEQ multiplex PCR, yet TCRdb's version contains in-frame clones alone and is incomplete. The repertoire holds approximately 54,000 clones, with around 90% as singletons. The sample comes from a study of OX40 agonist ivuxolimab in advanced cancers. The germline V and J ends were trimmed by 0 bases and 3 bases, with 3 bases remaining between them. This CDR3 comprises 13 residues. CDR1 and CDR2 from the germline V gene are SGHDT and YYEEEE. The TCR comes from an adult with an advanced solid tumor such as melanoma, head and neck, liver or kidney cancer. V usage is TRBV5-6 and J usage is TRBJ2-2; no clear D. The sequencing used CD4+ or CD8+ T cells sorted from blood, collected in a trial of the OX40 agonist ivuxolimab. CDR3 region: CASSLGYTGELFF. CDR3 bases: TGTGCCAGCAGCTTGGGCTACACCGGGGAGCTGTTTTTT.